The clone carrying this TCR beta chain was detected many times. V gave up 6 bases and J gave up 7 bases; unmatched junction bases: 5. This CDR3 has 14 amino acids. Germline V CDR1 and CDR2: MDHEN, SYDVKM. RNA transcripts gave rise to amplified TCR beta CDR3 regions. First-round RT-PCR targeting the TCR CDR3 was performed with the HTBI primer set. One entry per CDR3 protein results from TCRdb running MiXCR on the multiplex PCR reads. The sample records fewer than 650,000 distinct CDR3 sequences, about 15% being singletons. The sample belongs to a study of T cells in Graves' hyperthyroidism and ophthalmopathy. Exclusions: uncontrolled infection, other autoimmune disease, pregnancy, lactation.

J is TRBJ1-6 and V is TRBV28, with TRBD1 matching over 8 bases. The TCR comes from a woman aged 40-49 years with Graves' ophthalmopathy. Material for sequencing was blood. The CDR3 loop is CASRLTGVNSPLHF. The CDR3 DNA reads as TGTGCCAGCAGGTTGACAGGGGTAAATTCACCCCTCCACTTT.